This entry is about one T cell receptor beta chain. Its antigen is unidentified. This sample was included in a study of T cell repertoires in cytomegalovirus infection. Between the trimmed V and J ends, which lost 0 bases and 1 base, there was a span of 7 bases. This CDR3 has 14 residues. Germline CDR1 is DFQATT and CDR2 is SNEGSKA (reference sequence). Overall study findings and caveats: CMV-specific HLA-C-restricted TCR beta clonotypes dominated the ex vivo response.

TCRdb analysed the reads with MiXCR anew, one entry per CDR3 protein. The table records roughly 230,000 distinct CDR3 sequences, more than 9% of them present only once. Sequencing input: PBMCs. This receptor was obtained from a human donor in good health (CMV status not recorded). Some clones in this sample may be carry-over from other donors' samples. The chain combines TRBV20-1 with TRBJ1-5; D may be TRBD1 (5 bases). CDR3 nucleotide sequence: TGCAGTGCTAGAGACCCAGGGAGCAATCAGCCCCAGCATTTT. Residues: CSARDPGSNQPQHF.